The 10 T cell receptor beta chains presented below share a single source sample, sequenced in a study of blood T cell repertoires in COVID-19. Sequencing used immunoSEQ multiplex PCR; TCRdb keeps in-frame clones, though not all of them. The sample contains roughly 200,000 clones, 85% to 90% of which appear only once. Input material: peripheral blood. All receptors come from a person between 65 and 80 years old with COVID-19, enrolled during active disease.

This clone was counted once. The chain has TRBV13 and TRBJ2-3, with TRBD2 identical over 11 bases. Germline V gene data show CDR1 as PRHDT and CDR2 as FYEKMQ (reference sequence). The CDR3 runs to 18 residues. V trimming: 0 bases; J trimming: 8 bases; junction bases outside the gene matches: 13. For the CDR3, the DNA is TGTGCCAGCAGCTTAGGCTCTATAGGTAGCGGGAGGGCCTTTACGCAGTATTTT. It encodes CASSLGSIGSGRAFTQYF.

The sample holds a few counts of this clone. The CDR3 sequence is CASETGGGKTEAFF. The DNA for the CDR3 is TGTGCCAGTGAGACAGGGGGCGGAAAAACTGAAGCTTTCTTT. The chain uses TRBV28 and TRBJ1-1; 10 bases line up with TRBD1. After removal of 9 bases from V and 5 bases from J, the junction contained 9 bases not matched to a gene. The CDR3 has 14 amino acids. Germline CDR1 and CDR2: MDHEN and SYDVKM.

The chain recombines TRBV3-1 (or the pseudogene TRBV3-2) with TRBJ1-5; D remains unclear. The germline V and J ends were trimmed by 1 base and 5 bases, with 12 bases remaining between them. Germline lookup yields CDR1 LGHDT and CDR2 YNNKEL (reference sequence). The CDR3 has 15 amino acids. CDR3 DNA sequence: TGTGCCAGCAGCCAAGGGAGGAATACGTATCAGCCCCAGCATTTT. This sequence encodes CASSQGRNTYQPQHF.

This clone has a single count. The chain employs TRBV3-1 (or the pseudogene TRBV3-2) and TRBJ2-7; 7 positions agree with TRBD2. The germline V gene has CDR1 LGHDT and CDR2 YNNKEL (reference sequence). V lost 4 bases and J lost 1; bases outside the gene matches: 7. The CDR3 sequence is 15 residues long. CDR3 DNA sequence: TGTGCCAGCAGCCTCTCTAGCGGACCTTCCTACGAGCAGTACTTC. This encodes CASSLSSGPSYEQYF.

This chain uses TRBV15 with TRBJ2-3, with 7 bases matching TRBD2. Germline CDR1 reads LNHNV; CDR2 reads YYDKDF (reference sequence). Trimming removed 0 bases from V and 1 base from J; junction bases left unmatched: 13. CDR3 size: 19 residues. The CDR3 coding sequence is TGTGCCACCAGCAGAGATCTCCGCGGGAGTGGTTATGGCACAGATACGCAGTATTTT. Amino acids: CATSRDLRGSGYGTDTQYF.

The table lists this clone with a count of one. The V call is TRBV5-8, the J call TRBJ2-7; 12 positions agree with TRBD2. Looked up from germline, CDR1 is SGHTS and CDR2 is YDEGEE. Trimming cost V 0 bases and J 10 bases; bases outside gene matches: 11. The CDR3 length is 16 residues. The CDR3 coding sequence is TGTGCCAGCAGCTTGGAACGACGGACTAGCGGGGAGGAACAGTACTTC. Translation gives CASSLERRTSGEEQYF.

The chain has TRBV5-1 and TRBJ2-3; D is perhaps TRBD1 (6 bases). Trimming cost V 5 bases and J 0 bases, with 13 bases left between them. The germline V gene has CDR1 SGHRS and CDR2 YFSETQ. CDR3 length: 15 residues. The CDR3: CASSNLGTSTDTQYF. DNA for the CDR3: TGCGCCAGCAGTAACTTGGGGACAAGCACAGATACGCAGTATTTT.

The rearrangement joins TRBV18 to TRBJ2-1, with D perhaps matching TRBD2 (6 bases). Germline values: CDR1 KGHSH, CDR2 LQKENI. This CDR3 contains 18 residues. The germline V and J ends were trimmed by 1 base and 3 bases, with 19 bases remaining between them. The CDR3 region has the DNA TGTGCCAGCTCACCACTCCGGTTGGCGGGATTGGACTACAATGAGCAGTTCTTC. Translation gives CASSPLRLAGLDYNEQFF.

The J gene is TRBJ1-1, the V gene TRBV5-6; TRBD1 might be the D (6 bases). The ends were cut back, 1 base at V and 5 bases at J, with 12 bases in the middle. The CDR3 totals 14 residues. The germline V gene encodes CDR1 SGHDT and CDR2 YYEEEE. DNA for the CDR3: TGTGCCAGCAGCTTGATTACAGGGATTACTGAAGCTTTCTTT. It codes for CASSLITGITEAFF.

The chain couples TRBV7-8 to TRBJ1-2, with 7 bases fitting TRBD1. The germline CDR1 and CDR2 sequences are SGHVS and FQNEAQ. After removal of 5 bases from V and 8 bases from J, the junction contained 8 bases not matched to a gene. CDR3 length equals 13 residues. This CDR3 is CASSRDRVGGYTF. CDR3 nucleotide sequence: TGTGCCAGCAGCCGAGACAGGGTGGGCGGCTACACCTTC.